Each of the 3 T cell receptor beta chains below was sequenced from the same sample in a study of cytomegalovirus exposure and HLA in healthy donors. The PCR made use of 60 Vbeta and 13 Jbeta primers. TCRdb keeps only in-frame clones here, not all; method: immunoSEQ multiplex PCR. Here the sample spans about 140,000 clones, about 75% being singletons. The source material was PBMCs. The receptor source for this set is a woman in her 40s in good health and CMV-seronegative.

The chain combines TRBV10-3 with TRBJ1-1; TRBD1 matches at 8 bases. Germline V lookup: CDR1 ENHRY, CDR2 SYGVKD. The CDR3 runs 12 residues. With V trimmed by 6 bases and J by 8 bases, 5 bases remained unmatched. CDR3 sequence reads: CAIRQGGGEAFF. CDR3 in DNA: TGTGCCATCAGACAGGGGGGGGGCGAAGCTTTCTTT.

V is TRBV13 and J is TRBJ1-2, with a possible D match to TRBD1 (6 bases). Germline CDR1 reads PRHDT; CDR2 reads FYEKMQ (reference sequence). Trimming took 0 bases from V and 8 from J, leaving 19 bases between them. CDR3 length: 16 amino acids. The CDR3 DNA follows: TGTGCCAGCAGCTTAGGGGCAGGCGGGGGGCCTCGGGGCTACACCTTC. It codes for CASSLGAGGGPRGYTF.

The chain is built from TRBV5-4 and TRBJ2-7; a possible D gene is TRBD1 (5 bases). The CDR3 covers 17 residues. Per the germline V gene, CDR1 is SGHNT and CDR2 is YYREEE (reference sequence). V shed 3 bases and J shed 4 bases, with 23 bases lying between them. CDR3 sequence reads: CASSSPNRQLASYEQYF. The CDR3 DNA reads TGTGCCAGCAGCTCTCCCAACAGACAGCTTGCATCATACGAGCAGTACTTC.